This T cell receptor (beta chain) was observed in a study of identifying expanded T cells in peripheral blood. Study results and limitations: About 1.2 clones differed between technical replicates, versus around 15 and 18 over time. Across healthy donors, higher total template counts meant significantly greater roughly 2-week count variance.

Only in-frame clones appear in the TCRdb table, and some are missing; sequencing was by immunoSEQ multiplex PCR. The sample lists around 84,000 clones; about 90% were seen once. The CDR3 runs 13 residues. The V gene lost 0 bases and the J gene lost 6 bases, with 9 bases spanning the gap. Germline CDR1 is MNHEY and CDR2 is SVGAGI. To note about this clone: Its antigen remains unidentified.

Collection occurred without any documented infections or immune events in donors. The TCR was taken from a person between 18 and 75 years old in good health. This chain uses TRBV6-5 with TRBJ2-7, with D maybe TRBD2 (6 bases). Sequencing used blood. The CDR3 sequence: CASSYSFGGEQYF. CDR3 nucleotides: TGTGCCAGCAGTTACTCGTTCGGGGGCGAGCAGTACTTC.